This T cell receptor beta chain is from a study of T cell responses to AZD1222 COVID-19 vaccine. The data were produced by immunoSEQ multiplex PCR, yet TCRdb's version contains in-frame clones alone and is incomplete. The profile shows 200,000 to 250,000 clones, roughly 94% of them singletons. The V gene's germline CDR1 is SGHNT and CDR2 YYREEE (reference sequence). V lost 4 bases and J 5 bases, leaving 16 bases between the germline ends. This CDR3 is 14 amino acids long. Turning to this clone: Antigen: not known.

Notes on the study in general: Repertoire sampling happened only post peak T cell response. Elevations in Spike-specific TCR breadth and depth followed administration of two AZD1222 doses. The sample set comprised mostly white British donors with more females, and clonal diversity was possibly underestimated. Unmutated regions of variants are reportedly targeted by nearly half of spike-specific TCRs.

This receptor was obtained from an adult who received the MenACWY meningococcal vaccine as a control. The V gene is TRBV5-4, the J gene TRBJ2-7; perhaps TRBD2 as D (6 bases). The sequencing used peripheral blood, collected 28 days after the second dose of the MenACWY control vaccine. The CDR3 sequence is CASSPGLLRDEQYF. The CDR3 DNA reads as TGTGCCAGCAGCCCGGGACTCCTTAGGGACGAGCAGTACTTC.